This TCR beta chain is from a study of T cells after yellow fever vaccination. One entry per CDR3 protein results from TCRdb running MiXCR on the 5' RACE reads. The data contain some 400,000 distinct CDR3 sequences, more than 5.5% of them singletons. V shed 5 bases, J shed 9 bases, and the junction held 11 bases outside the gene matches. Per germline, CDR1 SGHVS and CDR2 FQNEAQ. The CDR3 contains 16 residues. This clonotype was seen only a few times. The TCR sequence derives from a man aged 25-45 years who received the YFV17D yellow fever vaccine. The input for sequencing was PBMCs, taken 5 days after the yellow fever booster vaccination. The chain employs TRBV7-8 and TRBJ2-1; TRBD2 agrees at 12 bases. CDR3 nucleotide sequence: TGTGCCAGCAGCACTCTAGCGGGAGGGCTTGGGAGTGAGCAGTTCTTC. This translates into CASSTLAGGLGSEQFF.